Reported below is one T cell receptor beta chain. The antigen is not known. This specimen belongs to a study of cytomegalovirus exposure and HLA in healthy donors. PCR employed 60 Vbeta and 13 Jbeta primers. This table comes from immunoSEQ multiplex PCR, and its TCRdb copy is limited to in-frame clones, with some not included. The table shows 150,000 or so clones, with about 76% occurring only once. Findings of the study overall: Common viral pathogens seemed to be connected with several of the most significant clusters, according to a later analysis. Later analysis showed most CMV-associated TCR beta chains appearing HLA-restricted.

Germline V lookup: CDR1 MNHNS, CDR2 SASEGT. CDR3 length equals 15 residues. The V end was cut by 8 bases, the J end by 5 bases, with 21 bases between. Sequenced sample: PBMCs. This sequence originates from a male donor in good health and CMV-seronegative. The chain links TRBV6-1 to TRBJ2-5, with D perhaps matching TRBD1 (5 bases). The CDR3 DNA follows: TGTGCCAGCCCGAGACAGACGACCCTGAGGGAGACCCAGTACTTC. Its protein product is CASPRQTTLRETQYF.